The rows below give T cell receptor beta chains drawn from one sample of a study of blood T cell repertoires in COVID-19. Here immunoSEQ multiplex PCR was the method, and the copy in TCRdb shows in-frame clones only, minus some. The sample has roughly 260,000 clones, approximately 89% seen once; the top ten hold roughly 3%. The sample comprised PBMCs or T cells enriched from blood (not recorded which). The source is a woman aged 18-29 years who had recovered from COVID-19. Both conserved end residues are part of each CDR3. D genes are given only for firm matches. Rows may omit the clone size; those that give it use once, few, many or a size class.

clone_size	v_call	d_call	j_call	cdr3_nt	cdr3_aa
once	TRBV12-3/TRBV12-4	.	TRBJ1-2	TGTGCCAGCAGCAAAAGTAGCTATGGCTACACCTTC	CASSKSSYGYTF
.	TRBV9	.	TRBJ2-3	TGTGCCAGCAGCGTAAACCGTGGGGGCCAAGATACGCAGTATTTT	CASSVNRGGQDTQYF
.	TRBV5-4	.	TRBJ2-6	TGTGCCAGCAGTTCGGGAGAGCGGGCAGCGGCCAACGTCCTGACTTTC	CASSSGERAAANVLTF
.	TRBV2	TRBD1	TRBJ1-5	TGTGCCAGCAGTGAGAGCCGGGACAGAGGTAGTCAGCCCCAGCATTTT	CASSESRDRGSQPQHF
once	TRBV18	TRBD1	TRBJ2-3	TGTGCCAGCTCGCCGAGGACAGGGAGGACAGATACGCAGTATTTT	CASSPRTGRTDTQYF
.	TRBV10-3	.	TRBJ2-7	TGTGCCATCAGTGAGCGGTTAGGGGGCTCCTACGAGCAGTACTTC	CAISERLGGSYEQYF
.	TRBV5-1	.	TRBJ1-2	TGCGCCAGCAGCCCCCAGACGGTAGCGAGCTATGGCTACACCTTC	CASSPQTVASYGYTF
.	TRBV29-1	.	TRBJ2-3	TGCAGCGCTGAAACAGGGACAGATACGCAGTATTTT	CSAETGTDTQYF
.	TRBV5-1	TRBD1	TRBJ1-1	TGCGCCAGCAGCTTGAGTGCAGGGGGCACTGAAGCTTTCTTT	CASSLSAGGTEAFF
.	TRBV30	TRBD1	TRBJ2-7	TGTGCCTGGAGTCCTACGGCTGGACAGGGGGTATCGGAGCAGTACTTC	CAWSPTAGQGVSEQYF
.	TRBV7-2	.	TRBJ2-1	TGTGCCAGCAGCTCCGACAGGTACAATGAGCAGTTCTTC	CASSSDRYNEQFF
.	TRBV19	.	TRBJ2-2	.	CASRPLWTRNTGELFF
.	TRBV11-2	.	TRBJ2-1	TGTGCCAGCAGCTTAATGGCGGGGAACTACAATGAGCAGTTCTTC	CASSLMAGNYNEQFF
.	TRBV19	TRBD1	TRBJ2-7	TGTGCCAGTAGTCCGAACAGGGGACCAAGCTCCTACGAGCAGTACTTC	CASSPNRGPSSYEQYF
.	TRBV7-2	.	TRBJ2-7	TGTGCCAGCAGCTTAAGTCAGGGGGGCTACGAGCAGTACTTC	CASSLSQGGYEQYF
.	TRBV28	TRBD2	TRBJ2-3	TGTGCCAGCAGCCAACCCGGGGCGGGGGTAACAGATACGCAGTATTTT	CASSQPGAGVTDTQYF
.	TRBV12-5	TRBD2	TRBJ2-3	TGTGCTAGTGGTTTGGACGGACTAGCGGGAATAGATACGCAGTATTTT	CASGLDGLAGIDTQYF
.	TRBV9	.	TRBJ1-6	TGTGCCAGCAGCGAGGGGGGGGATTATAATTCACCCCTCCACTTT	CASSEGGDYNSPLHF
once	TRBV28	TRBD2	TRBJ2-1	TGTGCCAGCAGTTTTAGATTTCGGCGGGGGGGTGGTCATGAGCAGTTCTTC	CASSFRFRRGGGHEQFF
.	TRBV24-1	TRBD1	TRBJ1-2	TGTGCCACCAGTCCTCACAGGGGTTACGGGACCTATGGCTACACCTTC	CATSPHRGYGTYGYTF
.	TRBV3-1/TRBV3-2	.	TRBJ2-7	TGTGCCAGCAATCCTAAGGGGCTACCCTACGAGCAGTACTTC	CASNPKGLPYEQYF
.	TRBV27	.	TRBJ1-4	TGTGCCAGCAGTTTCTTTCTCGGTGAAAAACTGTTTTTT	CASSFFLGEKLFF
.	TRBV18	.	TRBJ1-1	TGTGCCAGCTCACGCGTGCGGGGAGAAGATGAAGCTTTCTTT	CASSRVRGEDEAFF
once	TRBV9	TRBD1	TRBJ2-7	TGTGCCAGCAGCGTTTATCCCGGGACAGCCTCCTACGAGCAGTACTTC	CASSVYPGTASYEQYF
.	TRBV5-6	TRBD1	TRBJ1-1	TGTGCCAGCAGCCCCCAAACATATCTGGGACAGAATGAAGCTTTCTTT	CASSPQTYLGQNEAFF
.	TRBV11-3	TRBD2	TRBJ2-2	TGTGCCAGCAGCCCCGGTCTAGCGGAAAACACCGGGGAGCTGTTTTTT	CASSPGLAENTGELFF
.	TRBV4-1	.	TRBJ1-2	TGCGCCAGCAGCCACCCGACAGATGGCTACACCTTC	CASSHPTDGYTF
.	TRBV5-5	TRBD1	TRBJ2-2	TGTGCCAGCAGCCTCGAATACAGGGGCTGGACCGGGGAGCTGTTTTTT	CASSLEYRGWTGELFF
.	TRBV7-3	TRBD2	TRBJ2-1	TGTGCCAGCAGTTTCGGACTAGCGGGATACAATGAGCAGTTCTTC	CASSFGLAGYNEQFF
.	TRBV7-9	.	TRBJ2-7	TGTGCCAGCAGCTCTCCAAGCCCCTTCAGGGGAAGCTCCTACGAGCAGTACTTC	CASSSPSPFRGSSYEQYF
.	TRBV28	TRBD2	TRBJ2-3	TGTGCCAGCAGTAAAACTCGGACTAGCGGGAACTCAGATACGCAGTATTTT	CASSKTRTSGNSDTQYF